These T cell receptor beta chains were read from a single sample in a study of T cell responses to AZD1222 COVID-19 vaccine. Using immunoSEQ multiplex PCR, the repertoire was profiled, and TCRdb retains in-frame clones only, with some absent. The table lists around 28,000 clones, around nine tenths of them singletons. The sample consisted of peripheral blood, taken on day 0 of AZD1222 vaccination. The receptors here all came from an adult in good health. The CDR3 runs from the conserved cysteine through the conserved F or W. A D gene is named only where the DNA matches it firmly.

j_gene | d_gene | v_gene | CDR3aa | CDR3nt
TRBJ2-7 | TRBD1 | TRBV28 | CASTPGTGGYEQYF | TGTGCCAGCACCCCCGGGACAGGGGGCTACGAGCAGTACTTC
TRBJ2-1 | . | TRBV25-1 | CASQGSGSGNEQFF | TGTGCCAGCCAAGGGAGCGGATCGGGTAATGAGCAGTTCTTC
TRBJ2-3 | TRBD1 | TRBV10-3 | CAITPWGQGTDTQYF | TGTGCCATCACCCCTTGGGGACAGGGCACAGATACGCAGTATTTT
TRBJ2-5 | TRBD2 | TRBV5-1 | CATGTSGALQETQYF | TGCGCCACCGGGACTAGCGGGGCTCTCCAAGAGACCCAGTACTTC
TRBJ2-5 | . | TRBV29-1 | CSVVPGVGTQYF | TGCAGCGTTGTTCCCGGGGTGGGGACCCAGTACTTC
TRBJ1-1 | . | TRBV2 | CASSELGGGNTEAFF | TGTGCCAGCAGTGAGCTAGGGGGTGGGAACACTGAAGCTTTCTTT
TRBJ2-2 | . | TRBV10-1 | CASSESGRIRTGELFF | TGCGCCAGCAGTGAGTCAGGGAGAATTCGCACCGGGGAGCTGTTTTTT
TRBJ2-7 | . | TRBV5-1 | CASSWTPGSEQYF | TGCGCCAGCAGCTGGACCCCGGGGAGCGAGCAGTACTTC
TRBJ2-3 | . | TRBV5-1 | CASSFTDTQYF | TGCGCCAGCAGCTTCACAGATACGCAGTATTTT
TRBJ1-4 | . | TRBV21-1 | CASSKGGRFGEKLFF | TGTGCCAGCAGCAAAGGGGGCAGGTTTGGTGAAAAACTGTTTTTT
TRBJ1-4 | TRBD1 | TRBV11-2 | CASSWGPGQRIEKLFF | TGTGCCAGCAGCTGGGGGCCGGGACAGCGGATTGAAAAACTGTTTTTT
TRBJ1-1 | . | TRBV7-2 | CASRPGSLSTEAFF | TGTGCCAGCAGACCCGGGTCCCTTTCCACTGAAGCTTTCTTT
TRBJ2-1 | . | TRBV3-1/TRBV3-2 | CASSQDQSSVNNEQFF | TGTGCCAGCAGCCAAGATCAGTCGAGTGTCAACAATGAGCAGTTCTTC
TRBJ2-1 | . | TRBV4-1 | CASSQDSLGRSEQFF | TGCGCCAGCAGCCAAGATTCCCTTGGGAGAAGTGAGCAGTTCTTC
TRBJ1-1 | TRBD1 | TRBV6-5 | CASEKGALNTEAFF | TGTGCCAGCGAGAAGGGGGCCCTGAACACTGAAGCTTTCTTT
TRBJ1-2 | TRBD1 | TRBV6-5 | CASSPRTGQNYGYTF | TGTGCCAGCAGTCCTAGGACAGGGCAGAACTATGGCTACACCTTC
TRBJ2-3 | . | TRBV9 | CASSPGTTSDTQYF | TGTGCCAGCAGCCCGGGGACCACCTCCGATACGCAGTATTTT